These T cell receptor beta chains were read from a single sample in a study of CXCR3-negative and CXCR3-positive naive CD8 T cells. TCRdb re-analyzed the 5' RACE reads; it lists each CDR3 protein once, without DNA. This listing includes about 89,000 distinct CDR3 sequences. The sample taken for sequencing was naive CXCR3+ CD8+ T cells from blood. These receptors were collected from a human donor in good health. Some clones in this sample may be carry-over from other donors' samples. Each CDR3 is given with its conserved first and last residue.

v_gene	j_gene	CDR3aa
TRBV6-2/TRBV6-3	TRBJ2-1	CASSYSTSGGQYNEQFF
TRBV7-9	TRBJ2-7	CASSPRDTQPTTTTLEQYF
TRBV28	TRBJ1-3	CASSAKPSSGNTIYF
TRBV4-2	TRBJ1-1	CASSQDRPAGATEAFF
TRBV25-1	TRBJ1-1	CASTGAASSNTEAFF
TRBV29-1	TRBJ2-7	CSVVLGDYEQYF
TRBV12-3/TRBV12-4	TRBJ2-5	CASSQSLSPETQYF
TRBV19	TRBJ2-3	CASTEEHSTDTQYF
TRBV29-1	TRBJ2-2	CSGGLGHIGELFF
TRBV4-2	TRBJ2-1	CASSQLGGNEQFF
TRBV28	TRBJ2-7	CASSPPGTAYYEQYF
TRBV28	TRBJ2-1	CASSLPGTEGNEQFF
TRBV19	TRBJ2-1	CASRASNNEQFF
TRBV20-1	TRBJ2-1	CSARFPEGNEQFF
TRBV27	TRBJ2-7	CASSFSLGGRMDEQYF
TRBV28	TRBJ2-3	CASSLLTGDTQYF
TRBV28	TRBJ2-1	CASSFRLAGEGTDNEQFF
TRBV20-1	TRBJ1-4	CSARRGVEEKLFF
TRBV28	TRBJ1-1	CASRNRDRGLTEAFF
TRBV7-9	TRBJ2-7	CASSRSAGEQYF
TRBV12-3/TRBV12-4	TRBJ2-2	CASRRDREAVTGELFF
TRBV5-1	TRBJ1-2	CASSWIEADGYTF
TRBV29-1	TRBJ2-7	CSVDTTGLADYEQYF
TRBV28	TRBJ2-3	CASSFPPPGRLAARDTQYF
TRBV5-6	TRBJ2-2	CASSPPWASGTGELFF
TRBV12-3/TRBV12-4	TRBJ1-5	CASSLSLLRQMLNRGENQPQHF
TRBV28	TRBJ1-1	CASSFPMGANTEAFF
TRBV28	TRBJ2-5	CASSLDPRTPDSQETQYF
TRBV28	TRBJ2-2	CASSLSLAGTRNTGELFF
TRBV6-6	TRBJ1-1	CASTLSGAPNTEAFF
TRBV29-1	TRBJ1-4	CSVEWTGEEKLFF
TRBV5-1	TRBJ2-2	CASRREGTNTGELFF
TRBV12-3/TRBV12-4	TRBJ2-7	CASSSRAYEQYF
TRBV20-1	TRBJ2-2	CSARARDLNTGELFF
TRBV12-3/TRBV12-4	TRBJ2-4	CASSLKPTANLQYF
TRBV20-1	TRBJ2-7	CSAREVPYEQYF
TRBV15	TRBJ2-7	CATSRDPPPYLYF
TRBV5-1	TRBJ2-7	CASSYRGTDEQYF
TRBV5-1	TRBJ1-1	CASSLLGVNTEAFF
TRBV14	TRBJ2-5	CASSHGTLAWGETQYF
TRBV20-1	TRBJ2-5	CSARGATGEETQYF
TRBV28	TRBJ1-5	CASSPRGTQPQHF
TRBV6-6	TRBJ2-5	CASSYENGPPFETQYF
TRBV20-1	TRBJ2-3	CSAVGLAGEVTDTQYF
TRBV5-4	TRBJ2-7	CASSFGTSYEQYF
TRBV12-3/TRBV12-4	TRBJ2-7	CASSDHSGASGQYF
TRBV18	TRBJ2-7	CASSPPGERSYEQYF
TRBV12-3/TRBV12-4	TRBJ2-5	CASSFERSETQYF
TRBV6-2/TRBV6-3	TRBJ2-2	CASSYSTRRRTGELFF
TRBV5-1	TRBJ1-1	CASKYEAATEAFF
TRBV2	TRBJ1-1	CASSDGRMNTEAFF
TRBV5-1	TRBJ2-7	CASSLALNYEQYF
TRBV2	TRBJ1-1	CASRSPGGSRGPNTEAFF
TRBV11-2	TRBJ2-2	CVSASTTGELFF
TRBV24-1	TRBJ2-2	CATSDTGELFF